This TCR beta chain was recorded in a study of cytomegalovirus exposure and HLA in healthy donors. About the research overall: A subsequent analysis stated that the 100 to 150 validation repertoires were run on the same platform as the roughly 700 first-cohort repertoires. Whole-study results and caveats: Subsequent analysis of the 110 or so validation repertoires found a tendency for first-cohort TCR clusters to co-occur. A few CMV-associated chains were confirmed in vitro to be specific for CMV antigens.

This CDR3 spans 16 amino acids. CDR1 is SEHNR and CDR2 is FQNEAQ in the germline V gene (reference sequence). Trimming took off 6 bases at V and 0 bases at J, with 14 bases between the two ends. Sequenced by immunoSEQ multiplex PCR; TCRdb stores in-frame clones only, minus some. The top ten clones hold roughly 4.4% of a sample with 65,000 or so clones, approximately 93% of them seen once. About this clone itself: Its specificity is not known.

The rearrangement joins TRBV7-9 to TRBJ2-2, with a possible D match to TRBD2 (5 bases). This clonotype originated in a man between 18 and 29 years old in good health and CMV-seropositive. The sequenced sample was PBMCs. CDR3 DNA: TGTGCCAGCAGGCCCCTGGCGGGTACGAACACCGGGGAGCTGTTTTTT. Its translation: CASRPLAGTNTGELFF.